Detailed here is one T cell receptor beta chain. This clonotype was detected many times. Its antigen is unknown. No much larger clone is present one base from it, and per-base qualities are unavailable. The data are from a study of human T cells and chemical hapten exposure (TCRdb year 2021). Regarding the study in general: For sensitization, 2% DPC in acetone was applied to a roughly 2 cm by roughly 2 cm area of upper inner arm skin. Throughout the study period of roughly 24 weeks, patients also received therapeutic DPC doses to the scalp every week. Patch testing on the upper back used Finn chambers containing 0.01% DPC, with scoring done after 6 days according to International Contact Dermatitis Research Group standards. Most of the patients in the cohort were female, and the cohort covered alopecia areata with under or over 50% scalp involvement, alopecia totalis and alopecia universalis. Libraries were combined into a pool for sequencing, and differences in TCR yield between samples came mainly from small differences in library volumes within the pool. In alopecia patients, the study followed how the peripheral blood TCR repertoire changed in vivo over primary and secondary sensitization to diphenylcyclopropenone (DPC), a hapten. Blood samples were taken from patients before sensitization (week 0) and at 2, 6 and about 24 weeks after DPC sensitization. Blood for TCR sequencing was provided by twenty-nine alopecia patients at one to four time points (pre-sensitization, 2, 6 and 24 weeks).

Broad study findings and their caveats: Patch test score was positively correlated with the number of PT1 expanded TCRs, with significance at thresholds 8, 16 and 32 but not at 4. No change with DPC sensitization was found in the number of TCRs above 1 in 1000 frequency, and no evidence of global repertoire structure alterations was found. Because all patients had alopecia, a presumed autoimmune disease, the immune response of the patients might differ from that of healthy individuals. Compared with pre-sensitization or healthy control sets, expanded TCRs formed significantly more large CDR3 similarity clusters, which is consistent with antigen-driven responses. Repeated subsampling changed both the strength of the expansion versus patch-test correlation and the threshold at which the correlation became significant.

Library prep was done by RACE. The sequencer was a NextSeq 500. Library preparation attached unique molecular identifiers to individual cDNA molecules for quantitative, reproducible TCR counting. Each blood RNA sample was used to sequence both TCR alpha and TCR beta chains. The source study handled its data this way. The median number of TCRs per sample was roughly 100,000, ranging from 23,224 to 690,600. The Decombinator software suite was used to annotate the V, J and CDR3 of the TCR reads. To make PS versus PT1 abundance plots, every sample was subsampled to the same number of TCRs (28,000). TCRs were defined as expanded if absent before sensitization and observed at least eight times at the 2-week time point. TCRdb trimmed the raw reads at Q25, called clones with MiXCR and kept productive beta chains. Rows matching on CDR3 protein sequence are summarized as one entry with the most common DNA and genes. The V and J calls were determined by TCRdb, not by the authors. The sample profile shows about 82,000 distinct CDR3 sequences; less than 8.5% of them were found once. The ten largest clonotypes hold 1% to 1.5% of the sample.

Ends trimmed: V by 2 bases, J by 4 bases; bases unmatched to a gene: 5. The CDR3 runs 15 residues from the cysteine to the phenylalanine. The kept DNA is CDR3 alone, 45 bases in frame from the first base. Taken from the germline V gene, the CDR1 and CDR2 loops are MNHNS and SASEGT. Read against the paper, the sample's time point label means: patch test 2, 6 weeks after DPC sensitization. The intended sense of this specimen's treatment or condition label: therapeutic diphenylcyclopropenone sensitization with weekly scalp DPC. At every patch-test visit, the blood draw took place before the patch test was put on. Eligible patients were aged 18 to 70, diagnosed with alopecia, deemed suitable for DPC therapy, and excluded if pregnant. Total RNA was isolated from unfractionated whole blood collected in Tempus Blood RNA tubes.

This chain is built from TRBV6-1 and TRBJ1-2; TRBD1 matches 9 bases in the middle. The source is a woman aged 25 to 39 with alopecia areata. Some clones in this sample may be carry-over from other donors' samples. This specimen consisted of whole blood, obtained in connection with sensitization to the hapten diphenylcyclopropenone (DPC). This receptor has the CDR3 CASSEFTGGSYGYTF. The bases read TGTGCCAGCAGTGAATTCACAGGGGGCAGCTATGGCTACACCTTC.